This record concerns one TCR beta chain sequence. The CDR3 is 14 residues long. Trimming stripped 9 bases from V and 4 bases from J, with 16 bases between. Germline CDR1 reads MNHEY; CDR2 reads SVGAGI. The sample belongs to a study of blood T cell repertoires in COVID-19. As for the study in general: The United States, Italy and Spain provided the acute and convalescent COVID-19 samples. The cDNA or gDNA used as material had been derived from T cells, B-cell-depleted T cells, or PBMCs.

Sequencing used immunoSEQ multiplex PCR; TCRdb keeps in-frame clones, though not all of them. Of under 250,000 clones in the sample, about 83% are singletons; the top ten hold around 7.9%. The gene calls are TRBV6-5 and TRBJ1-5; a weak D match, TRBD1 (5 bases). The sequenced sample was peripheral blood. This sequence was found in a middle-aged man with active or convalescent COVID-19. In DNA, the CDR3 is TGTGCCAGTAGCAAGGGTAGGGGAAATCAGCCCCAGCATTTT. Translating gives CASSKGRGNQPQHF.